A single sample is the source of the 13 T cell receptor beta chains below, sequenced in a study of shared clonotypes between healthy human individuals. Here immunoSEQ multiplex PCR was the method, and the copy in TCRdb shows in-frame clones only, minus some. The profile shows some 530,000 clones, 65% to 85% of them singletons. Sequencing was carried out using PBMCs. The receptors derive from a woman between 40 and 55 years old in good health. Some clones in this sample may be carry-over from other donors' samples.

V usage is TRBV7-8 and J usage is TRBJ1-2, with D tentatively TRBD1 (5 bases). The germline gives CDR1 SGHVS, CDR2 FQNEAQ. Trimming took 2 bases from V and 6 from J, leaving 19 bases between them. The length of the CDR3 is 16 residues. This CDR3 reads CASSLSRGSRADGYTF. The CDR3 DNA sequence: TGTGCCAGCAGCTTATCCCGGGGCAGCCGAGCGGATGGCTACACCTTC.

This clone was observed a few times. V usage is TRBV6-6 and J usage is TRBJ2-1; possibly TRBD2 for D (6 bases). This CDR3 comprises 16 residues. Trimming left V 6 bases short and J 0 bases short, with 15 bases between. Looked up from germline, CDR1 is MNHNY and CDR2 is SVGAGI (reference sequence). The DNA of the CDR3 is TGTGCCAGCAGCCGGAGCGGGCCGAGCTCCTACAATGAGCAGTTCTTC. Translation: CASSRSGPSSYNEQFF.

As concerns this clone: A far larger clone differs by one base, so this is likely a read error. The CDR3 region is CAWHIFSGNTIHF. CDR3 coding DNA: TGTGCCTGGCACATATTCTCTGGAAACACCATACATTTT. The rearrangement uses TRBV30 and TRBJ1-3; D is undetermined. CDR1 GTSNPN and CDR2 SVGIG come from the germline V gene (reference sequence). The CDR3 has 13 amino acids.

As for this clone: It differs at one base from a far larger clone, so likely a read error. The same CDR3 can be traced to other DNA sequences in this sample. As DNA, the CDR3 is TGCGCCAGCAGCCCGTTCAGCGGGGACGGCACTGAAGCCTTCTTT. Its protein is CASSPFSGDGTEAFF. The chain has TRBV4-1 and TRBJ1-1, with D maybe TRBD1 (5 bases). The V gene's germline CDR1 is MGHRA and CDR2 YSYEKL. The CDR3 consists of 15 residues.

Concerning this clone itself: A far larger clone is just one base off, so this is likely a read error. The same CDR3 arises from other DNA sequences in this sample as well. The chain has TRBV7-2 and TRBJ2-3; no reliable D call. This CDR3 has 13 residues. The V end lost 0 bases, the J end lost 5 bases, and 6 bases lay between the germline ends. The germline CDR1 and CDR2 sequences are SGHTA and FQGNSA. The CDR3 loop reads CASSLARLDTQYF. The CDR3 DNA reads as TGTGCCAGCAGCTTAGCCCGTTTAGATACGCAGTATTTT.

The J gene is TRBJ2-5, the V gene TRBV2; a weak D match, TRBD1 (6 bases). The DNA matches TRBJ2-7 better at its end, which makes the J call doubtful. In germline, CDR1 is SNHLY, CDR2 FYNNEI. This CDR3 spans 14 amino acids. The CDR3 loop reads CASSSGTPSYEQYF. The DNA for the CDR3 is TGTGCCAGCAGCTCTGGGACACCTTCCTACGAGCAGTACTTC.

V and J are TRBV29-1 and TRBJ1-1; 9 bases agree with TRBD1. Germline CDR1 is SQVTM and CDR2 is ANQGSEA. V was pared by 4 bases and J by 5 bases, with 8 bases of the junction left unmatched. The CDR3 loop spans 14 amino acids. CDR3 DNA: TGCAGCGTTGGTGACAGGGGGGCCCATACTGAAGCTTTCTTT. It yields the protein CSVGDRGAHTEAFF.

The CDR3 DNA reads TGTGCCAGCAACAGACAGGGTTCGGCCTACGAGCAGTACTTC. This sequence encodes CASNRQGSAYEQYF. This chain uses TRBV5-6 with TRBJ2-7, with 7 bases aligning to TRBD1. The CDR3 is 14 residues long. CDR1 and CDR2 from the germline V gene are SGHDT and YYEEEE. Trimming took 6 bases from V and 2 from J; bases not matched to a gene: 8.

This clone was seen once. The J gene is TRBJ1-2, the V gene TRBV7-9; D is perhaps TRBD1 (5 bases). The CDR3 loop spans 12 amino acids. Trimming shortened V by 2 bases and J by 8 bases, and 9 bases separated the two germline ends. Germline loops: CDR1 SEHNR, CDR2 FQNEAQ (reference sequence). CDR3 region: CASSLIGVGYTF. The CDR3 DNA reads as TGTGCCAGCAGCTTAATAGGGGTAGGCTACACCTTC. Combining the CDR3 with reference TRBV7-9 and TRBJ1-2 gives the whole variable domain DTGVSQNPRHKITKRGQNVTFRCDPISEHNRLYWYRQTLGQGPEFLTYFQNEAQLEKSRLLSDRFSAERPKGSFSTLEIQRTEQGDSAMYLCASSLIGVGYTFGSGTRLTVV.

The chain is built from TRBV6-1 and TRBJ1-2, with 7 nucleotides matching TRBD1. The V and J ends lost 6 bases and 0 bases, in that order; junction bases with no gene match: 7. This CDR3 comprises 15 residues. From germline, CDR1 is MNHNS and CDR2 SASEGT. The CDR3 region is CASRPGTATNYGYTF. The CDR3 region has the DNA TGTGCCAGCAGACCCGGGACAGCGACTAACTATGGCTACACCTTC.

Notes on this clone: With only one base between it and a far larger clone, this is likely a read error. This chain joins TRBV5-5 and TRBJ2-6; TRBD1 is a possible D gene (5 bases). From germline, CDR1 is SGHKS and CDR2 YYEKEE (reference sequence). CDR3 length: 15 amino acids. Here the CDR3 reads CSSSSRVSGANVLTF. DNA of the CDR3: TGTTCCAGCAGCTCCAGGGTATCTGGGGCCAACGTCCTGACTTTC.

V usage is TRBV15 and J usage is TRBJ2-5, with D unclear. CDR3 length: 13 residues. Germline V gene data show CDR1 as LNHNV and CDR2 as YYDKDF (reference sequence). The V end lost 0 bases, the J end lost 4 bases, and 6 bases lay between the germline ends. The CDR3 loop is CATSREKTETQYF. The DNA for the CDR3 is TGTGCCACCAGCAGAGAGAAAACAGAGACCCAGTACTTC. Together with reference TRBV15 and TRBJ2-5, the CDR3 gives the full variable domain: DAMVIQNPRYQVTQFGKPVTLSCSQTLNHNVMYWYQQKSSQAPKLLFHYYDKDFNNEADTPDNFQSRRPNTSFCFLDIRSPGLGDTAMYLCATSREKTETQYFGPGTRLLVL.

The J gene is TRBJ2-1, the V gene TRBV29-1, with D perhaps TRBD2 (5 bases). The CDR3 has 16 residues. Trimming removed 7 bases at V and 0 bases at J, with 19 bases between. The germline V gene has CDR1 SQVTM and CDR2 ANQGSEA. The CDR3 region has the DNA TGCAGCGATCAAGAGGCGGGCGCTCTCTCCTACAATGAGCAGTTCTTC. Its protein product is CSDQEAGALSYNEQFF.